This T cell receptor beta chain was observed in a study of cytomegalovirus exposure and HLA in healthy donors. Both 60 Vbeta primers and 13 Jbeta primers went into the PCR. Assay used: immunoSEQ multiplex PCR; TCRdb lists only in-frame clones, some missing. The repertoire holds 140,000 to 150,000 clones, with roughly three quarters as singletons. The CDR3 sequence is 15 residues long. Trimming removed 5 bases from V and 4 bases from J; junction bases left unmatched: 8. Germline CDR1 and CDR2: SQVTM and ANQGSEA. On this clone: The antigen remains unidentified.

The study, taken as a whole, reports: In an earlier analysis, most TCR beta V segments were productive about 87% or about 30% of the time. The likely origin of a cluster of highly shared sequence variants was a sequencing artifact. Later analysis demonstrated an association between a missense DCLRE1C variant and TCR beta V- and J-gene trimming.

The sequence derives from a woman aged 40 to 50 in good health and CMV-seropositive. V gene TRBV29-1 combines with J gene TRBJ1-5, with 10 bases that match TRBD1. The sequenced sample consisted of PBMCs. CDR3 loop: CSVTRGTGVNQPQHF. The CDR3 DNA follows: TGCAGCGTTACTCGGGGGACAGGGGTGAATCAGCCCCAGCATTTT.